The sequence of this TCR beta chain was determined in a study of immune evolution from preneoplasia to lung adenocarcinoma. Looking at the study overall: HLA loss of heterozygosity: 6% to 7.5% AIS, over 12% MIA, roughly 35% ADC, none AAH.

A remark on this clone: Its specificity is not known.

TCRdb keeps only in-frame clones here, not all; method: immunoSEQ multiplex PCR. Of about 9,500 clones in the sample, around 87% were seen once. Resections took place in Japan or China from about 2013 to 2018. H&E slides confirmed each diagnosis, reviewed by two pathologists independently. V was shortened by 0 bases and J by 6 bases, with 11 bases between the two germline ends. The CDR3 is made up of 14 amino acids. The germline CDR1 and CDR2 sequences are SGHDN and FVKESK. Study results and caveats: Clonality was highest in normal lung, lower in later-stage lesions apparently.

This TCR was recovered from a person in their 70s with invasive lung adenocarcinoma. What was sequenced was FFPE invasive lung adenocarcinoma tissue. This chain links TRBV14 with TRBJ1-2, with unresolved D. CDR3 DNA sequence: TGTGCCAGCAGCCAAGATCTGAGGAAAGATGGCTACACCTTC. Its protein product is CASSQDLRKDGYTF. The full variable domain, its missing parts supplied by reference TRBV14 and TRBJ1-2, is EAGVTQFPSHSVIEKGQTVTLRCDPISGHDNLYWYRRVMGKEIKFLLHFVKESKQDESGMPNNRFLAERTGGTYSTLKVQPAELEDSGVYFCASSQDLRKDGYTFGSGTRLTVV.